The T cell receptor (beta chain) under discussion was sequenced for a study of shared clonotypes between healthy human individuals. Points from the study as a whole: The represented genetic and exposure-history diversity was limited by the small number of donors. Specimens sampled were limited to blood, with tissue repertoires likely differing.

All of the donors resided in Nashville, Tennessee, and each was a Caucasian adult. Without sorting, samples used approximately 99 million PBMCs for genomic DNA. The CDR3 is made up of 15 amino acids. Trimming at V came to 5 bases and at J to 0 bases, leaving 6 bases not matched to a gene. Germline CDR1 and CDR2: SGHRS and YFSETQ. In regard to this clone: As yet, its antigen is unknown.

The assay was immunoSEQ multiplex PCR, and TCRdb's table has in-frame clones only and misses some. The table has about 480,000 clones, less than 85% seen once; the top ten hold over 10%. The TCR comes from a woman in her 40s in good health. Some clones in this sample may be carry-over from other donors' samples. The sample was PBMCs. The rearrangement joins TRBV5-1 to TRBJ2-3, with 7 bases aligning to TRBD2. CDR3 sequence reads: CASRPSGRSTDTQYF. CDR3 DNA sequence: TGCGCCAGCAGACCTAGCGGTAGAAGCACAGATACGCAGTATTTT.